Presented here are 14 T cell receptor beta chains from one specimen sequenced in a study of cytomegalovirus exposure and HLA in healthy donors. PCR amplification relied on 60 Vbeta primers (plus 13 Jbeta primers). Method: immunoSEQ multiplex PCR; TCRdb's copy keeps in-frame clones and lacks some. The table shows roughly 190,000 clones, with 81% occurring only once. Sequenced material: PBMCs. The source of these receptors is a man over 45 in good health and CMV-seronegative.

This chain joins TRBV5-4 and TRBJ2-1, with 8 bases aligning to TRBD1. CDR3 size: 16 residues. The germline V gene encodes CDR1 SGHNT and CDR2 YYREEE (reference sequence). J gave up 6 bases and V 4 bases, and 12 bases lay outside the gene matches. The CDR3 DNA reads as TGTGCCAGCAGCCTTCGCTCAGGGACAGGAGGCAATGAGCAGTTCTTC. Protein sequence: CASSLRSGTGGNEQFF.

J is TRBJ1-3 and V is TRBV9; maybe TRBD1 (5 bases). V lost 2 bases and J 4 bases, leaving 19 bases between the germline ends. This CDR3 spans 17 amino acids. CDR1 and CDR2 from the germline V gene are SGDLS and YYNGEE. CDR3 residues: CASSVDSAGQYGNTIYF. In DNA form, the CDR3 reads TGTGCCAGCAGCGTCGACTCGGCAGGGCAATACGGAAACACCATATATTTT. Based on the CDR3 plus reference TRBV9 and TRBJ1-3, the full variable domain is DSGVTQTPKHLITATGQRVTLRCSPRSGDLSVYWYQQSLDQGLQFLIQYYNGEERAKGNILERFSAQQFPDLHSELNLSSLELGDSALYFCASSVDSAGQYGNTIYFGEGSWLTVV.

This clone has just a few counts. The rearrangement joins TRBV18 to TRBJ2-7, with D maybe TRBD1 (5 bases). The CDR3 loop spans 13 amino acids. V lost 6 bases, J lost 2 bases, and 11 bases lay in between. The germline V gene has CDR1 KGHSH and CDR2 LQKENI. The CDR3: CASSLTDTYEQYF. The CDR3 nucleotides read TGTGCCAGCTCGCTGACAGACACCTACGAGCAGTACTTC.

This chain uses TRBV7-8 with TRBJ1-5; no clear D. Germline CDR1 is SGHVS and CDR2 is FQNEAQ. V was clipped by 8 bases and J by 7 bases, with 15 bases between them. The CDR3 is made up of 13 amino acids. DNA of the CDR3: TGTGCCAGCGGCTCAAAAACTTCCCAGCCCCAGCATTTT. This gives the protein CASGSKTSQPQHF.

The chain is built from TRBV18 and TRBJ1-2; 9 positions match TRBD1. Germline V lookup: CDR1 KGHSH, CDR2 LQKENI. The CDR3 spans 13 residues. Germline trimming cut 3 bases from V and 11 bases from J; bases unmatched to any gene: 7. The CDR3 here is CASSPWTGDLYTF. The CDR3 DNA reads as TGTGCCAGCTCACCTTGGACAGGGGACTTGTACACCTTC.

The gene calls are TRBV11-2 and TRBJ1-4, with D perhaps TRBD1 (6 bases). V lost 5 bases to trimming and J lost 10 bases, with 11 bases between them. This CDR3 comprises 12 residues. CDR1 SGHAT and CDR2 FQNNGV come from the germline V gene. CDR3 in amino acids: CASSPGGGKLFF. The CDR3 coding sequence is TGTGCCAGCAGCCCGGGGGGCGGAAAACTGTTTTTT.

This chain uses TRBV18 with TRBJ2-1; D uncertain. The V end was cut by 0 bases, the J end by 0 bases, with 9 bases between. The germline gives CDR1 KGHSH, CDR2 LQKENI. CDR3 length equals 16 residues. The CDR3 region is CASSPPTGPSYNEQFF. CDR3 nucleotide sequence: TGTGCCAGCTCACCACCGACGGGTCCCTCCTACAATGAGCAGTTCTTC.

The chain combines TRBV19 with TRBJ1-2; maybe TRBD1 (6 bases). The CDR3 totals 14 residues. CDR1 and CDR2 from the germline V gene are LNHDA and SQIVND (reference sequence). The V end lost 3 bases, the J end lost 4 bases, and 12 bases lay between the germline ends. The CDR3 here is CASSMVSDSYGYTF. The CDR3 DNA sequence: TGTGCCAGTAGTATGGTATCGGACAGCTATGGCTACACCTTC.

This clone was detected once. The chain carries TRBV10-3 and TRBJ2-7; 7 bases align to TRBD1. The CDR3 has 12 amino acids. The germline CDR1 and CDR2 sequences are ENHRY and SYGVKD. Trimming removed 11 bases from V and 4 bases from J; junction bases left unmatched: 8. CDR3 residues: CASGQVEYEQYF. CDR3 bases: TGTGCCTCCGGACAGGTTGAGTACGAGCAGTACTTC.

This chain joins TRBV6-5 and TRBJ2-2; 10 bases fit TRBD1. Germline CDR1 is MNHEY and CDR2 is SVGAGI. V dropped 4 bases and J dropped 0; count of bases not matched to a gene: 2. The CDR3 covers 16 residues. CDR3 amino acids: CASSWDRGPNTGELFF. The CDR3 DNA reads TGTGCCAGCAGTTGGGACAGGGGCCCGAACACCGGGGAGCTGTTTTTT.

With regard to this clone: The junction departs from the called germline gene at one end, perhaps through a read error. The chain carries TRBV5-1 and TRBJ2-7; 8 nucleotides match TRBD2. This CDR3 comprises 14 residues. Germline V gene data show CDR1 as SGHRS and CDR2 as YFSETQ. CDR3 region: CASSWERGFYKQYF. The CDR3 DNA reads TGCGCCAGCAGCTGGGAGCGGGGGTTCTACAAGCAGTACTTC.

In this sample, this clone turned up a few times. The V call is TRBV27, the J call TRBJ2-5; TRBD1 is a possible D gene (5 bases). The CDR3 consists of 17 residues. V dropped 5 bases and J dropped 5 bases, with 24 bases sitting between them. Germline CDR1 reads MNHEY; CDR2 reads SMNVEV (reference sequence). In nucleotides, the CDR3 is TGTGCCAGCAGTCAGTTCGACTCTGGGGCCAGACTTGAGACCCAGTACTTC. As protein: CASSQFDSGARLETQYF.

J is TRBJ2-5 and V is TRBV5-4, with 9 nucleotides matching TRBD2. The CDR3 contains 15 residues. Per germline, CDR1 SGHNT and CDR2 YYREEE (reference sequence). J gave up 1 base and V 1 base, and 2 bases lay outside the gene matches. The CDR3 DNA sequence: TGTGCCAGCAGCTTGTCTAGCGGGGTCCAAGAGACCCAGTACTTC. It is translated as CASSLSSGVQETQYF. Filled out from reference TRBV5-4 and TRBJ2-5, the complete variable domain reads ETGVTQSPTHLIKTRGQQVTLRCSSQSGHNTVSWYQQALGQGPQFIFQYYREEENGRGNFPPRFSGLQFPNYSSELNVNALELDDSALYLCASSLSSGVQETQYFGPGTRLLVL.

The J gene is TRBJ2-5, the V gene TRBV7-9; D gene ambiguous. Trimming cost V 5 bases and J 0 bases, with 13 bases left between them. Per germline, CDR1 SEHNR and CDR2 FQNEAQ (reference sequence). This CDR3 spans 15 amino acids. The CDR3 loop is CASSLDILYQETQYF. In DNA form, the CDR3 reads TGTGCCAGCAGCCTAGACATCTTGTACCAAGAGACCCAGTACTTC.